This entry features one T cell receptor (beta chain) sequence. The sample belongs to a study of blood T cell repertoires in COVID-19. The wider study: Italy, Spain and the United States were the sources of the convalescent and acute COVID-19 samples. T cells, B-cell-depleted T cells, or PBMCs supplied cDNA or gDNA.

Looked up from germline, CDR1 is MNHEY and CDR2 is SMNVEV (reference sequence). V dropped 5 bases and J dropped 5; count of bases not matched to a gene: 10. The CDR3 runs to 15 residues. As processed by the authors: Researchers report that nucleated cell counts were estimated from reference gene primer amplification. This table comes from immunoSEQ multiplex PCR, and its TCRdb copy is limited to in-frame clones, with some not included. That table gives V, J and clone size, and the DNA gave D and trimming. Of some 240,000 clones in the sample, 85% to 90% were seen once. Source material: peripheral blood. The chain combines TRBV27 with TRBJ1-1; 8 nucleotides align to TRBD1. The receptor comes from a middle-aged woman who had recovered from COVID-19. CDR3 in amino acids: CASSPETGGRTEAFF. CDR3 bases: TGTGCCAGCAGTCCGGAAACAGGGGGAAGAACTGAAGCTTTCTTT.